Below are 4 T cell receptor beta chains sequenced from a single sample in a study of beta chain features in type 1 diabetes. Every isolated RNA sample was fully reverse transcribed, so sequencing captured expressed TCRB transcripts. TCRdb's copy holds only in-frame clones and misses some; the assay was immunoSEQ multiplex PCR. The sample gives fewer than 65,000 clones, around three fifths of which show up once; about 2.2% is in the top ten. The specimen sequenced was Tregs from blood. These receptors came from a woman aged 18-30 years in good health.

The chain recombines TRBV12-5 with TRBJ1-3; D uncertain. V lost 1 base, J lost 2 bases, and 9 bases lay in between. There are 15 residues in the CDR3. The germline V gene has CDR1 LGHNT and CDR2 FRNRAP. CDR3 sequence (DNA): TGTGCTAGTGGTTTGGAGGGAGTAGCTGGAAACACCATATATTTT. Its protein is CASGLEGVAGNTIYF.

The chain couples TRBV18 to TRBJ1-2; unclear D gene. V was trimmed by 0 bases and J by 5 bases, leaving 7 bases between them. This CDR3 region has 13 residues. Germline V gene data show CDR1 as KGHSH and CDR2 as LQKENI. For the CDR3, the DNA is TGTGCCAGCTCACCACCGGCGGGGTATGGCTACACCTTC. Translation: CASSPPAGYGYTF.

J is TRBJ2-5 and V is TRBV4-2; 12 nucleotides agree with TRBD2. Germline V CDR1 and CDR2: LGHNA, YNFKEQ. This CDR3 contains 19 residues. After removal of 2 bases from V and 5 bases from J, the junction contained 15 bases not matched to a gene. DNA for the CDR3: TGTGCCAGCAGCCAATCTACCCCGTCGACTAGCGGGAGATGGGAGACCCAGTACTTC. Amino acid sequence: CASSQSTPSTSGRWETQYF.

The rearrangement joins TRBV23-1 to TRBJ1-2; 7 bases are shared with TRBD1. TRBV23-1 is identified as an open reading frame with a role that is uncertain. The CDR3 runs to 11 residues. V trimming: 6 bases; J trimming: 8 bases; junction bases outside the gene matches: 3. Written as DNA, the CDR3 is TGCGCCAGCAGCCAGGGGGTGGGCTACACCTTC. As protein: CASSQGVGYTF.